The source of this T cell receptor (beta chain) is a study of Graves' ophthalmopathy and Graves' hyperthyroidism (dated by TCRdb to 2016 to 2019). Concerning the study at large: Peripheral blood samples were taken at the time of initial diagnosis, before any treatment was given. In total, over 130 blood samples were TCR-sequenced: 43 ophthalmopathy, approximately 80 hyperthyroidism and 17 hyperthyroidism-to-ophthalmopathy patients. An independent validation cohort comprised under 20 hyperthyroidism patients and some 16 patients who later progressed from hyperthyroidism to ophthalmopathy. In more than 5 hyperthyroidism patients, the T-cell repertoire of thyroid tissue was compared with the T-cell repertoire of blood. To explore V-J signatures that distinguish ophthalmopathy from hyperthyroidism, a discovery set of 100 patients was enrolled, made up of over 40 with ophthalmopathy and under 65 with stable hyperthyroidism. TCR beta repertoire signatures were used to distinguish Graves' ophthalmopathy from Graves' hyperthyroidism and to predict progression to ophthalmopathy. After sampling, hyperthyroidism patients received methimazole starting at 30 mg daily, and ophthalmopathy patients received high-dose intravenous methylprednisolone.

The CDR1 and CDR2 encoded by the germline V gene (reference sequence) are SEHNR and FQNEAQ. Deletion took 2 bases off V and 7 bases off J, with a span of 6 bases between the germline ends. Inclusive of the bounding cysteine and phenylalanine, the CDR3 is 12 residues long. Just the 36-base CDR3 DNA is kept, in frame starting at base 1. General conclusions and limits of the study: In cross-validation, the 13-signature model distinguished ophthalmopathy from stable hyperthyroidism with 87.88% sensitivity and around 84% specificity, while in the test set the corresponding values were 80% and 75%. Most expanded thyroid clonotypes with a frequency above 0.001 also appeared in blood, which suggests that blood repertoires may reflect the immune response in the thyroid. No statistical method was used to set the sample size in advance, and the investigators knew which group each participant was assigned to. In validation, the model predicted ophthalmopathy progression with about 71% sensitivity and approximately 72% specificity; eleven to twelve predicted patients were CT-confirmed with GO in a median of approximately 6.5 months.

This clonotype was seen ten or more times. The clone's antigen remains unknown. Qualities for individual bases were not recorded, and no much larger clone is one base off. For repertoire sequencing, TCR beta CDR3 regions were amplified from RNA transcripts. The first round was an RT-PCR using HTBI primers with the Qiagen OneStep RT-PCR kit, and this first round was followed by a second-round multiplex PCR, then size selection and purification. Libraries were sequenced on an Illumina HiSeq2000 using paired-end 100 bp reads. In the authors' own workflow: SOAPnuke was used to process the reads, removing any read that contained adapters or uncalled bases, had a mean Phred below 15, or lacked an exact match to the constant primer or identifier. COPE v1.2.5 was used to merge high-quality paired reads. Unique nucleotide sequences were defined as clonotypes and aligned to IMGT TRB V, D and J references using MiTCR v1.1. Only V-J combinations with frequency above 0.0001 were analysed, covering over 98% of repertoires. For each V-J combination, a TCR clonal expansion and chaos score was defined as F50 clonal expansion divided by the chaos observed in the TCRdist matrix. Welch's t-statistics and random forest were used to reduce features to about 14 V-J combinations, which were fed into a naive Bayes classifier. The similarity between thyroid and blood repertoires was quantified using the Morisita-Horn index. The public sequencing data were trimmed at Q25 with fastp and processed into clonotypes with MiXCR by TCRdb, which kept only in-frame beta chains. Rows are combined by CDR3 protein, so each entry shows the most common genes and DNA. Clone size and V and J calls follow TCRdb, not the original study. Counted in this sample were a few hundred thousand distinct CDR3 sequences; under 20% of them appeared once. The top ten constitute around 12% of the sample.

Ophthalmopathy patients were characterized by moderately to severely active disease, a Clinical Activity Score of at least 3, a NOSPECS grade of at least 4, and a disease duration under 3 months. Anyone with other autoimmune diseases, uncontrolled infections, pregnancy or lactation was excluded from the study. Clinical symptoms, serum thyroxine, TRAb, thyroid ultrasound and orbital computed tomography were used for diagnosis. Using Ficoll-Paque density gradient centrifugation, PBMCs were isolated from less than 11 ml of fresh peripheral blood. Total RNA was extracted with Trizol reagent and quality-checked on an Agilent 2100 Bioanalyzer.

This receptor chain uses TRBV7-9 and TRBJ1-5, with no confident D gene call. Sequencing used peripheral blood. The source is an adult man with Graves' ophthalmopathy. The nucleotide sequence is TGTGCCAGCAGCTTATTTGGACAGCCCCAGCATTTT. The translation is CASSLFGQPQHF.